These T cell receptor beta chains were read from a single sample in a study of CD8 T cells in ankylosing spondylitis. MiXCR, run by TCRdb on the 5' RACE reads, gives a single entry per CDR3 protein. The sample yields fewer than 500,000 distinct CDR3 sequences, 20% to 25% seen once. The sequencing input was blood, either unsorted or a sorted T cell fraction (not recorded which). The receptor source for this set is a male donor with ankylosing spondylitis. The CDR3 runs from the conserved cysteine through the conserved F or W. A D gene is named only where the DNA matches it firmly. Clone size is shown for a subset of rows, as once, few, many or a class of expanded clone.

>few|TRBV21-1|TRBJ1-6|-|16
TGTGCCAGCAGCGTAGGGATTCCGAGGCATAATTCACCCCTCCACTTT
CASSVGIPRHNSPLHF
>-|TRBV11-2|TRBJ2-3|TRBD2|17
TGTGCCAGCAGCCGGGTAGGCTTAGCGGGAGTCACAGATACGCAGTATTTT
CASSRVGLAGVTDTQYF
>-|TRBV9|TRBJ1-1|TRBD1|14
TGTGCCAGCAACCCTACAGGGGGCTCGGTTGAAGCTTTCTTT
CASNPTGGSVEAFF
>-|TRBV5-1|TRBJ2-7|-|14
TGCGCCAGCAGCTTGAGCGCCCTCTCCTACGAGCAGTACTTC
CASSLSALSYEQYF
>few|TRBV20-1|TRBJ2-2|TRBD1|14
TGCAGTGCGACGAGAGGGGGCAATACCGGGGAGCTGTTTTTT
CSATRGGNTGELFF
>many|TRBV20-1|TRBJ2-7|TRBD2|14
TGCAGTGCTAGACCGGGACTAGGGGACCCCGAGCAGTACTTC
CSARPGLGDPEQYF
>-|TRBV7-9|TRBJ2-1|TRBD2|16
TGTGCCAGCAGCTTAGAACTAGCGGTAGCCTACAATGAGCAGTTCTTC
CASSLELAVAYNEQFF
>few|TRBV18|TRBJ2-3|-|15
TGTGCCAGCTCAGGCGGAATACCTAGCACAGATACGCAGTATTTT
CASSGGIPSTDTQYF
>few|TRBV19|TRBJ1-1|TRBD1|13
TGTGCCAGTAGTAAGGACAGGGGTACTGAAGCTTTCTTT
CASSKDRGTEAFF
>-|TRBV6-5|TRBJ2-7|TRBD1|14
TGTGCCAGCAGTTACGGGACAGAGGCCTACGAGCAGTACTTC
CASSYGTEAYEQYF
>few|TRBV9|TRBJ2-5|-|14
TGTGCCAGCAGCGTAGGGGCTAGCTCAGAGACCCAGTACTTC
CASSVGASSETQYF
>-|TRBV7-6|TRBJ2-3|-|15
TGTGCCAGCAGCCCCGGTCCCTCGCCCCAAGATACGCAGTATTTT
CASSPGPSPQDTQYF
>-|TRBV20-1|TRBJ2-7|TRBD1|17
TGCAGTGTCTACGGACAGGCGAAAGACCCTAGCTCCTACGAGCAGTACTTC
CSVYGQAKDPSSYEQYF
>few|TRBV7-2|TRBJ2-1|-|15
TGTGCCAGCAGCTTAGCCCCAGGGGGGTGGGATGAGCAGTTCTTC
CASSLAPGGWDEQFF
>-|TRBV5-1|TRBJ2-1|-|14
TGCGCCAGCAGCCCACGACTAGACCACAATGAGCAGTTCTTC
CASSPRLDHNEQFF
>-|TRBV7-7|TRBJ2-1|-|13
TGTGCTAGCAGCTCGACAGGAATCAATGAGCAGTTCTTC
CASSSTGINEQFF
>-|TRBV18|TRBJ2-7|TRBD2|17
TGTGCCAGCTCATCTGGACTAGCGGGAGAGAGGTCCTACGAGCAGTACTTC
CASSSGLAGERSYEQYF
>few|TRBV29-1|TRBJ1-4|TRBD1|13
TGCAGCGTTGAAGTAGGGGGCGGGGAAAAACTGTTTTTT
CSVEVGGGEKLFF
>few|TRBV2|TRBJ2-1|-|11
TGTGCCAGCAGTGAAAACCTAGCAAAGTTCTTC
CASSENLAKFF
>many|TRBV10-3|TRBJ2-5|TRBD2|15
TGTGCCGCCGCCCTTGATAGCGGGAGTCCGGAGACCCAGTACTTC
CAAALDSGSPETQYF
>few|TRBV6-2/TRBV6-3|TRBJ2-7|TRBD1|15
TGTGCCAGCAGTTACTCCGGACAGGGGGTCTACGAGCAGTACTTC
CASSYSGQGVYEQYF
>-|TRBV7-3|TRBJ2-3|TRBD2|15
TGTGCCAGCAGCGTAGCGGGAGGACGCACAGATACGCAGTATTTT
CASSVAGGRTDTQYF
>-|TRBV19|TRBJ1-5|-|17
TGTGCCAGTAGGAGACGCGGACCGGGAACTAGCAATCAGCCCCAGCATTTT
CASRRRGPGTSNQPQHF
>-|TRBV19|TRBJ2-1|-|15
TGTGCCAGTAGTATTACATCGGCTAGGGCCAATGAGCAGTTCTTC
CASSITSARANEQFF
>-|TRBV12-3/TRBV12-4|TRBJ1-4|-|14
TGTGCCAGCAGTTCCGGGACAAGTAATGAAAAACTGTTTTTT
CASSSGTSNEKLFF
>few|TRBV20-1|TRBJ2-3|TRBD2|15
TGCAGTGCTAGATCAGGACTAGCGGTCACAGATACGCAGTATTTT
CSARSGLAVTDTQYF
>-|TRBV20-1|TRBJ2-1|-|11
TGCAGTGCTGTGCCCCGGGATGAGCAGTTCTTC
CSAVPRDEQFF
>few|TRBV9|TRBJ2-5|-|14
TGTGCCAGCAGCGTAGCGGCAGGCCAAGAGACCCAGTACTTC
CASSVAAGQETQYF
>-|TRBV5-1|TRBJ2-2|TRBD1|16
TGCGCCAGCAGCCTGGATGGGACAGGGAGAACCGGGGAGCTGTTTTTT
CASSLDGTGRTGELFF
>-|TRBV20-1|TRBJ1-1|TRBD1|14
TGCAGTGCAAGGACAGGGGAGGATAACGCTGAAGCTTTCTTT
CSARTGEDNAEAFF
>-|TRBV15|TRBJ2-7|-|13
TGTGCCACCAGCAGAGATCGGAGATACGAGCAGTACTTC
CATSRDRRYEQYF
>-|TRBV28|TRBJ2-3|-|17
TGTGCCAGCAGTTCTTACACCGGAGGGAGCCGCCCAGATACGCAGTATTTT
CASSSYTGGSRPDTQYF
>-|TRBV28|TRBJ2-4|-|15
TGTGCCAGCAGTTTCTTCTCAGGGCCCCGAGAGGTTCAGTACTTC
CASSFFSGPREVQYF
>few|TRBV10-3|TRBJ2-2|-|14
TGTGCCATCAGGCCGACAGGAGCAGCCGGGGAGCTGTTTTTT
CAIRPTGAAGELFF
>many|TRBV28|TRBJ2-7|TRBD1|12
TGTGCCAGCGGGGACAGGGTCTACGAGCAGTACTTC
CASGDRVYEQYF
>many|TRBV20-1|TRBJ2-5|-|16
TGCAGTGCTAGACCCCTTCTGGTGGGGTACCAAGAGACCCAGTACTTC
CSARPLLVGYQETQYF
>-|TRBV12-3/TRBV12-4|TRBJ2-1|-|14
TGTGCCAGCAGTCCACTCCGGGAAAACAATGAGCAGTTCTTC
CASSPLRENNEQFF
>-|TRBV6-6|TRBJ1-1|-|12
TGTGCCAGCAGGATTTCGGGCACTGAAGCTTTCTTT
CASRISGTEAFF
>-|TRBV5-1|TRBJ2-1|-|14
TGCGCCAGCAGCTCCCAGGGAGCTATGAATGAGCAGTTCTTC
CASSSQGAMNEQFF
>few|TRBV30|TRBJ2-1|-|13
TGTGCCTGGAGTGTAGGACCGTACAATGAGCAGTTCTTC
CAWSVGPYNEQFF
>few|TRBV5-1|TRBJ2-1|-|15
TGCGCCAGCAGCTTGGAGGCCCAACCCTACAATGAGCAGTTCTTC
CASSLEAQPYNEQFF
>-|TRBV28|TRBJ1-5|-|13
TGTGCCAGCACCCCCGGGCTTAATCAGCCCCAGCATTTT
CASTPGLNQPQHF
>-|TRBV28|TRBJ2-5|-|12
TGTGCCAGCAGTGCACTTTATGAGACCCAGTACTTC
CASSALYETQYF
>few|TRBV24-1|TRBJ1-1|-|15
TGTGCCACCAGTGGCGATACAGGAGACAACACTGAAGCTTTCTTT
CATSGDTGDNTEAFF
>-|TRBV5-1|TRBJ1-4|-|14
TGCGCCAGCAAGAGATTGGGCTCGGATGAAAAACTGTTTTTT
CASKRLGSDEKLFF
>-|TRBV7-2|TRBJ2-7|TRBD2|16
TGTGCCAGCAGCTTAGGGTCTAGCGGGAGTCCCTCCGAGCAGTACTTC
CASSLGSSGSPSEQYF
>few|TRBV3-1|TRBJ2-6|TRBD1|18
TGTGCCAGCAGCCAAGATCCGACAGGGCTAACAGGGGCCAACGTCCTGACTTTC
CASSQDPTGLTGANVLTF
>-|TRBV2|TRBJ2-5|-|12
TGTGCCTGCAGCGGAACTAAAGAGACCCAGTACTTC
CACSGTKETQYF
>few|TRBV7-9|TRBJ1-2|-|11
TGTGCCACCGGCCTCGACTATGGCTACACCTTC
CATGLDYGYTF
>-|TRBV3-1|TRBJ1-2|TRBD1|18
TGTGCCAGCAGCCAAGACATCTGGACAGGCTTGCTCAGTGGTGGCTACACCTTC
CASSQDIWTGLLSGGYTF
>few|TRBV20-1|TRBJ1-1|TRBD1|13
TGCAGTGCTAGAGAGAACAGGGGCACTGAAGCTTTCTTT
CSARENRGTEAFF
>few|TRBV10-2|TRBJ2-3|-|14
TGCGCCAGCAGTGTTATCTCGGACCTAGATACGCAGTATTTT
CASSVISDLDTQYF
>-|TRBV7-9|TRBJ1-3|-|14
TGTGCCAGCAGCTTCGGGGGGCTTGGAAACACCATATATTTT
CASSFGGLGNTIYF
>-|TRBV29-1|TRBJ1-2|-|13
TGCAGCGTTCAAAAGGATGCTAACTATGGCTACACCTTC
CSVQKDANYGYTF
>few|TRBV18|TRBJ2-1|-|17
TGTGCCAGCTCACCACTTATTCGACAGGTTTCCTACAATGAGCAGTTCTTC
CASSPLIRQVSYNEQFF